The 21 T cell receptor beta chains below were found in one sample sequenced in a study of shared clonotypes between healthy human individuals. Some clones are missing from TCRdb's copy, which holds only in-frame ones; the method was immunoSEQ multiplex PCR. The table records about 710,000 clones, 73% of them present only once. The material sequenced was memory CD4+ T cells sorted from blood. Subset of the sample: CD45RA-negative fraction. These receptors were collected from a woman in her twenties or thirties in good health.

This clone was counted only a few times. V is TRBV10-2 and J is TRBJ2-7; maybe TRBD2 (6 bases). Germline CDR1 reads WSHSY; CDR2 reads SAAADI. Trimming cost V 6 bases and J 7 bases, with 16 bases left between them. The CDR3 has 13 amino acids. The CDR3 nucleotides are TGCGCCAGCAGGACGGACTATACGGCAGAGCAGTACTTC. It yields the protein CASRTDYTAEQYF.

On this clone itself: Other DNA variants within this sample encode the same CDR3. Here the CDR3 reads CSASRAPGYGYTF. CDR3 bases: TGCAGCGCCTCCCGGGCCCCAGGATATGGCTACACCTTC. The J gene is TRBJ1-2, the V gene TRBV29-1; D not certain. Trimming took off 7 bases at V and 5 bases at J, with 17 bases between the two ends. The CDR3 contains 13 residues. Germline loops: CDR1 SQVTM, CDR2 ANQGSEA.

This sequence joins TRBV28 and TRBJ2-7; the match to TRBD1 covers 11 bases. Germline trimming cut 5 bases from V and 6 bases from J; bases unmatched to any gene: 12. Germline CDR1 MDHEN, CDR2 SYDVKM. The CDR3 is made up of 16 amino acids. This CDR3 reads CASSPHPGQGASEQYF. As DNA, the CDR3 is TGTGCCAGCAGTCCCCATCCAGGACAGGGGGCATCCGAGCAGTACTTC.

Regarding this clone: The sample holds other DNA sequences that translate to the same CDR3. The chain combines TRBV18 with TRBJ1-1; D unclear. Germline CDR1 reads KGHSH; CDR2 reads LQKENI. The V gene lost 2 bases and the J gene lost 0 bases, with 4 bases spanning the gap. The CDR3 runs to 13 residues. The chain's CDR3 is CASSPSVNTEAFF. The CDR3 region has the DNA TGTGCCAGCTCACCATCAGTGAACACTGAAGCTTTCTTT.

Points on this clone: A much larger clonotype is one base distant, so this may be a read error. The identical CDR3 is also encoded by other nucleotide sequences in the sample. The chain recombines TRBV11-2 with TRBJ1-1; no reliable D call. V was cut by 5 bases and J by 3 bases, with 10 bases left in between. Looked up from germline, CDR1 is SGHAT and CDR2 is FQNNGV. CDR3 size: 13 residues. CDR3 region: CASSPQRDTEAFF. In nucleotides, the CDR3 is TGTGCCAGCAGCCCCCAGAGGGACACTGAAGCTTTCTTT.

V is TRBV18 and J is TRBJ1-2; a possible D gene is TRBD1 (5 bases). The germline gives CDR1 KGHSH, CDR2 LQKENI. CDR3 length: 13 amino acids. Trimming removed 3 bases from V and 4 bases from J, with 9 bases in between. The DNA for the CDR3 is TGTGCCAGCTCACCTCGGGACGGCTATGGCTACACCTTC. Translated: CASSPRDGYGYTF. Full variable domain (missing parts from reference TRBV18 and TRBJ1-2): NAGVMQNPRHLVRRRGQEARLRCSPMKGHSHVYWYRQLPEEGLKFMVYLQKENIIDESGMPKERFSAEFPKEGPSILRIQQVVRGDSAAYFCASSPRDGYGYTFGSGTRLTVV.

This chain connects TRBV7-3 to TRBJ1-5; unclear D gene. V was pared by 1 base and J by 7 bases, with 5 bases between. CDR1 is SGHTA and CDR2 is FQGTGA in the germline V gene. The CDR3 sequence is 12 residues long. CDR3 in DNA: TGTGCCAGCAGCTTAAAGGGACAGCCCCAGCATTTT. Translating it yields CASSLKGQPQHF.

The gene calls are TRBV27 and TRBJ1-3, with 7 bases that match TRBD1. The CDR3 totals 15 residues. The V segment lost 3 bases and the J segment 4 bases; nucleotides outside the gene matches: 6. Germline assignment: CDR1 MNHEY and CDR2 SMNVEV (reference sequence). CDR3 amino acids: CASSFRGARGNTIYF. Here the CDR3 DNA reads TGTGCCAGCAGTTTCAGGGGGGCGCGCGGAAACACCATATATTTT.

This chain connects TRBV15 to TRBJ2-5; 7 bases match TRBD1. Germline CDR1 is LNHNV and CDR2 is YYDKDF (reference sequence). With V trimmed by 0 bases and J by 5 bases, 9 bases remained unmatched. The CDR3 has 16 residues. CDR3 protein: CATSREKGAFWETQYF. DNA of the CDR3: TGTGCCACCAGCAGAGAAAAGGGGGCTTTTTGGGAGACCCAGTACTTC. Looking up the rest from reference TRBV15 and TRBJ2-5 gives the full variable domain: DAMVIQNPRYQVTQFGKPVTLSCSQTLNHNVMYWYQQKSSQAPKLLFHYYDKDFNNEADTPDNFQSRRPNTSFCFLDIRSPGLGDTAMYLCATSREKGAFWETQYFGPGTRLLVL.

The chain has TRBV11-2 and TRBJ2-7; the D call may be TRBD1 or TRBD2 (5 bases each). Germline CDR1 is SGHAT and CDR2 is FQNNGV. The CDR3 consists of 13 residues. The V end was cut by 6 bases, the J end by 3 bases, with 12 bases between. As DNA, the CDR3 is TGTGCCAGCAGTACGGGACCCTACTACGAGCAGTACTTC. As protein: CASSTGPYYEQYF.

The rearrangement joins TRBV19 to TRBJ1-5, with TRBD1 identical over 9 bases. J lost 3 bases, V lost 4 bases, and 4 bases had no gene match. This CDR3 spans 15 amino acids. Germline V gene lookup returns CDR1 LNHDA and CDR2 SQIVND (reference sequence). The CDR3 nucleotides read TGTGCCAGTAGTACCGACAGGGGGGTCAATCAGCCCCAGCATTTT. This gives the protein CASSTDRGVNQPQHF.

J is TRBJ2-7 and V is TRBV7-2; no definite D call. The germline V and J ends were trimmed by 6 bases and 1 base, with 13 bases remaining between them. The length of the CDR3 is 14 residues. Germline CDR1 SGHTA, CDR2 FQGNSA. CDR3 nucleotide sequence: TGTGCCAGCAGGCCCAGATACGCTTCCTACGAGCAGTACTTC. Protein: CASRPRYASYEQYF.

Only a few counts were recorded for this clone. The chain joins TRBV28 to TRBJ1-2; possible D gene TRBD1, 6 bases. From germline, CDR1 is MDHEN and CDR2 SYDVKM. This CDR3 is built from 17 residues. The V and J ends lost 6 bases and 8 bases respectively, with 28 bases between them. This chain's CDR3 is CASSLGAIQGRSGGYTF. The CDR3 DNA reads TGTGCCAGCAGCTTGGGCGCTATTCAGGGGAGGAGTGGCGGCTACACCTTC.

With regard to this clone: The same CDR3 is also encoded by other DNA sequences in this sample. The CDR3 spells CASSLGTGLGYEQYF. The CDR3 DNA reads as TGTGCCAGCAGTTTAGGGACAGGGCTAGGCTACGAGCAGTACTTC. The chain recombines TRBV28 with TRBJ2-7; 9 bases match TRBD1. CDR3 size: 15 residues. V trimming: 2 bases; J trimming: 3 bases; junction bases outside the gene matches: 5. Per germline, CDR1 MDHEN and CDR2 SYDVKM.

The V gene is TRBV19, the J gene TRBJ2-7; 9 nucleotides line up with TRBD1. CDR1 and CDR2 (germline): LNHDA, SQIVND (reference sequence). With 1 base clipped from V and 2 bases from J, the junction kept 6 bases outside the gene matches. The CDR3 runs 16 residues. The CDR3 DNA reads TGTGCCAGTAGTATAGTTCCGGGACAGGGTGCCTACGAGCAGTACTTC. It encodes CASSIVPGQGAYEQYF.

The J gene is TRBJ2-5, the V gene TRBV5-4; D is perhaps TRBD1 (7 bases). The ends were cut back, 4 bases at V and 2 bases at J, with 12 bases in the middle. CDR1 SGHNT and CDR2 YYREEE come from the germline V gene (reference sequence). The length of the CDR3 is 14 residues. This CDR3 reads CASSPGGHQETQYF. In DNA form, the CDR3 reads TGTGCCAGCAGCCCAGGGGGGCATCAAGAGACCCAGTACTTC.

The chain recombines TRBV30 with TRBJ1-3; 7 bases fit TRBD1. The V gene's germline CDR1 is GTSNPN and CDR2 SVGIG (reference sequence). With 4 bases clipped from V and 4 bases from J, the junction kept 4 bases outside the gene matches. The CDR3 length is 13 residues. The DNA of the CDR3 is TGTGCCTGGAACAAGGACAGGGGAAACACCATATATTTT. It encodes CAWNKDRGNTIYF.

This clone appeared a few times. The genes are TRBV6-5 and TRBJ2-3; D is undetermined. Trimming removed 2 bases at V and 0 bases at J, with 9 bases between. The CDR3 contains 15 residues. The germline V gene has CDR1 MNHEY and CDR2 SVGAGI. This CDR3 reads CASSYGQESTDTQYF. The CDR3 DNA is TGTGCCAGCAGTTACGGCCAGGAGAGCACAGATACGCAGTATTTT.

This sequence joins TRBV2 and TRBJ2-1; D might be TRBD1 (5 bases). Trimming stripped 4 bases from V and 7 bases from J, with 17 bases between. Germline V gene data show CDR1 as SNHLY and CDR2 as FYNNEI. This CDR3 contains 15 residues. CDR3 sequence (DNA): TGTGCCAGCAGTGTCTTTCAGGGAATACAAAATGAGCAGTTCTTC. Its protein is CASSVFQGIQNEQFF.

This chain connects TRBV19 to TRBJ1-3; D is unresolved. With 5 bases removed from V and 0 bases from J, the gap between germline ends came to 5 bases. The CDR3 is 13 residues long. CDR1 is LNHDA, CDR2 SQIVND, per germline (reference sequence). CDR3 nucleotide sequence: TGTGCCAGTAGTTCTGTCTCTGGAAACACCATATATTTT. This encodes CASSSVSGNTIYF.

In its sample, this clone was seen a few times. Other nucleotide sequences in the sample specify the same CDR3. The V and J genes are TRBV29-1 and TRBJ1-1, with a weak D call TRBD1 (6 bases). Per the germline V gene, CDR1 is SQVTM and CDR2 is ANQGSEA. V was cut by 6 bases and J by 2 bases, with 13 bases left in between. CDR3 length: 13 amino acids. CDR3 DNA sequence: TGCAGCGTCGTATTACAGGGCAACACTGAAGCTTTCTTT. Protein sequence: CSVVLQGNTEAFF.